This TCR beta chain was documented in a study of regulatory T cells in long-lasting Graves disease. Overall study: Persistent Graves' disease denoted over 5 years of antithyroid drugs plus positive TSH receptor antibodies.

The time point was: persistent/refractory GD, antithyroid drugs over 5 years with positive TRAb. The TCR library was made from RNA that had been extracted from PBMCs in TRIzol. Overall study findings and caveats: Persistent cases of Graves' showed reduced TCR diversity relative to newly diagnosed patients.

There are a few counts of this clonotype. The antigen is unknown. Construction of TCR beta libraries relied on iRepertoire HTBI primers and on Arm-PCR targeting CDR3 regions. Under the authors' procedure: Taken together, the samples had roughly 63 TRBV and more than 11 TRBJ segments identified. A single record per CDR3 protein comes from TCRdb applying MiXCR to the multiplex PCR reads. The V and J calls were determined by TCRdb, not by the authors. The table includes 350,000 to 450,000 distinct CDR3 sequences, less than 25% detected once. This specimen was peripheral blood mononuclear cells (PBMCs), taken when the disease was refractory, from a patient treated with antithyroid drugs. This TCR was sampled from a female donor with Graves disease.

CDR3 region: CASGDGTDNTGELFF. CDR3 DNA: TGTGCCAGTGGAGACGGGACAGACAACACCGGGGAGCTGTTTTTT. The rearrangement links TRBV19 to TRBJ2-2; the match to TRBD1 covers 7 bases. CDR3 size: 15 residues. Germline loops: CDR1 LNHDA, CDR2 SQIVND (reference sequence). The V and J ends lost 8 bases and 2 bases, in that order; junction bases with no gene match: 8.